A selection of T cell receptor beta chains follows, all from one sample in a study of cytomegalovirus exposure and HLA in healthy donors. Profiled with immunoSEQ multiplex PCR; TCRdb holds only in-frame clones, not every one. The profile shows about 270,000 clones, about 75% of them singletons. Sample: PBMCs. The source is a female donor in good health and CMV-seronegative. Both conserved end residues are part of each CDR3. Each record gives: V gene, J gene, CDR3 length, CDR3 protein.

v_call: TRBV28
j_call: TRBJ2-7
cdr3_length: 15
cdr3_aa: CASSLPRQGRDEQYF

v_call: TRBV28
j_call: TRBJ1-5
cdr3_length: 15
cdr3_aa: CASSTGDRSNQPQHF

v_call: TRBV18
j_call: TRBJ1-1
cdr3_length: 14
cdr3_aa: CASSLGGFGAEAFF

v_call: TRBV6-5
j_call: TRBJ1-3
cdr3_length: 16
cdr3_aa: CASSYRSTGTGNTIYF

v_call: TRBV6-5
j_call: TRBJ1-5
cdr3_length: 14
cdr3_aa: CASSYSGASQPQHF

v_call: TRBV5-1
j_call: TRBJ1-3
cdr3_length: 17
cdr3_aa: CASSLDGTVNSGNTIYF

v_call: TRBV11-2
j_call: TRBJ1-3
cdr3_length: 15
cdr3_aa: CASSLAVSSGNTIYF

v_call: TRBV9
j_call: TRBJ1-1
cdr3_length: 17
cdr3_aa: CASSFRKGGALSTEAFF

v_call: TRBV5-1
j_call: TRBJ2-7
cdr3_length: 15
cdr3_aa: CASSLEPTLAYEQYF

v_call: TRBV30
j_call: TRBJ2-6
cdr3_length: 13
cdr3_aa: CAWSQPGANVLTF

v_call: TRBV15
j_call: TRBJ1-4
cdr3_length: 15
cdr3_aa: CATSKTQGANEKLFF

v_call: TRBV19
j_call: TRBJ2-6
cdr3_length: 17
cdr3_aa: CASSIWLGSSGANVLTF

v_call: TRBV30
j_call: TRBJ1-1
cdr3_length: 12
cdr3_aa: CAWSQGWTEAFF

v_call: TRBV6-1
j_call: TRBJ2-2
cdr3_length: 15
cdr3_aa: CASSGASALTGELFF

v_call: TRBV6-1
j_call: TRBJ1-5
cdr3_length: 17
cdr3_aa: CASSAGQGANGYQPQHF

v_call: TRBV19
j_call: TRBJ1-3
cdr3_length: 13
cdr3_aa: CASRTDPGNTIYF

v_call: TRBV2
j_call: TRBJ2-3
cdr3_length: 15
cdr3_aa: CASRATGGYTDTQYF

v_call: TRBV6-5
j_call: TRBJ1-1
cdr3_length: 15
cdr3_aa: CASNPFRDRHTEAFF

v_call: TRBV5-1
j_call: .
cdr3_length: 15
cdr3_aa: CASSLALAGSYEQYF

v_call: TRBV5-1
j_call: TRBJ1-4
cdr3_length: 17
cdr3_aa: CASRPRGGFSTNEKLFF